This T cell receptor (beta chain) emerged from a study of blood T cell repertoires in COVID-19. Study-level background: In each case, the material was cDNA or gDNA derived from T cells, B-cell-depleted T cells, or PBMCs.

Using immunoSEQ multiplex PCR, the repertoire was profiled, and TCRdb retains in-frame clones only, with some absent. The repertoire holds under 450,000 clones, with roughly 92% as singletons. The sample consisted of PBMCs or T cells enriched from blood (not recorded which). The sequence was collected from a woman in her forties who had been exposed to COVID-19.

CDR3: CASSLYSGIEQYF. CDR3 nucleotide sequence: TGTGCCAGCAGCTTATATTCCGGTATCGAGCAGTACTTC. The chain is built from TRBV7-2 and TRBJ2-7; D is uncertain. Germline CDR1 and CDR2: SGHTA and FQGNSA. With 2 bases removed from V and 6 bases from J, the gap between germline ends came to 11 bases. The CDR3 covers 13 residues.